The TCR beta chain described here comes from a study of OX40 agonist ivuxolimab in advanced cancers. Study-level information: People in dose escalation had one of these cancers: hepatocellular carcinoma, melanoma, renal cell or head and neck cancer. Earlier anti-PD-1, anti-PD-L1 or anti-CTLA-4 therapy was permitted; 30% to 50% had received some.

This table comes from immunoSEQ multiplex PCR, and its TCRdb copy is limited to in-frame clones, with some not included. Among fewer than 45,000 clones listed, about 88% were seen once. Blood got drawn at baseline, again on cycle 4 day 1, and then on cycle 7 day 1. The germline CDR1 and CDR2 sequences are MRHNA and SNTAGT. Trimming cost V 9 bases and J 4 bases, with 7 bases left between them. The CDR3 totals 10 residues. The chain links TRBV6-4 to TRBJ2-7; no clear D. The material was CD4+ or CD8+ T cells sorted from blood, obtained in a trial of the OX40 agonist ivuxolimab. The receptor was isolated from an adult with an advanced solid tumor such as melanoma, head and neck, liver or kidney cancer. The CDR3 region is CARTDYEQYF. The CDR3 DNA is TGTGCCAGAACTGATTACGAGCAGTACTTC.